This TCR beta chain was captured in a study of identical twins (TCRdb year 2016). As for the study more broadly: To test whether fetal clonotypes persist, the study used deep sequencing on TCR alpha and beta repertoires from monozygotic twins, unrelated adults of various ages, and cord blood. To rule out contamination, replicate twin experiments were performed at different times with different library preparation protocols.

This clonotype was picked up a small number of times. Which antigen it targets is not known. Qualities for individual bases were not recorded, and no much larger clone is one base off. The receptor library was made with 5' RACE. The sequencer listed for this sample is Illumina HiSeq 2000. A universal primer binding site was introduced by template switching, and a unique molecular identifier was present in the final cDNA, enabling accurate counting of TCR cDNA molecules. Specific primers in the conserved constant-segment region were used to synthesize first-strand cDNA for the TCR alpha and beta chains. To control for contamination, each cDNA library was double barcoded with a SMART-Mk sample barcode plus Illumina barcodes. TruSeq adapter sequences, together with Illumina sample barcodes, were added in two successive PCR steps. The Illumina HiSeq platform was used with custom primers to sequence TCR alpha and beta cDNA libraries. The study's processing was this. MiGEC was used to process raw reads and extract unique molecular identifiers, and MiXCR was used to find CDR3 positions. For each individual, recombination models were inferred using an EM algorithm with the repgenHMM and IGoR tools. The tcR package in R was used for shared clonotype analysis, with sharing normalized by the product of cloneset sizes. To study raw recombination without the effects of thymic and clonal selection, out-of-frame nonproductive sequences were analyzed. TCRdb passed the public sequencing reads through fastp at Q25 and MiXCR, retaining productive beta sequences. One record per CDR3 amino acid sequence lists the most common genes and DNA. TCRdb, not the original authors, processed these V and J calls. Present in this sample are 690,000 or so distinct CDR3 sequences, approximately 9% of which were seen just once. The leading ten clones occupy 0.8% to 1% of the sample.

Only healthy Caucasian donors were included. Three pairs of female monozygotic twins, all aged about 18 to 30 years, made up the twin cohort. RNA for TCR libraries was isolated from peripheral blood mononuclear cells. As encoded in the germline V gene, CDR1 is MNHEY while CDR2 is SVGAGI. From the cysteine through the phenylalanine, the CDR3 covers 14 amino acids. The only DNA kept is the CDR3, 42 bases in frame from the first base. V lost 2 bases and J lost 1 base; the stretch between them is 8 bases long. The paper as a whole reports these results and caveats: Out-of-frame TCR alpha sharing in monozygotic twins was systematically underestimated by recombination models, whereas sharing between unrelated individuals was in agreement with the recombination models. Abundant cord blood beta clonotypes had fewer insertions, young adult naive repertoires showed a similar but weaker trend, and memory repertoires showed no such trend. Zero-insertion analyses could be partly confounded by invariant T cells such as MAIT and iNKT, although diverse VJ usage argued against such confounding for most clonotypes. Out-of-frame TCR alpha sequences shared between twins showed an excess of low generation-probability sequences compared with coincidental sharing between unrelated individuals. Because the same donors could not be followed over many years, the conclusions relied on cross-sectional statistical analysis. In beta out-of-frame sequences, excess twin sharing was weaker, because having fewer shared sequences lowered the signal-to-noise ratio.

These data were also reused for a study on yellow fever vaccine responses in identical twins. The second paper states: The authors reported that the T cell response to vaccination in identical twins appeared partly convergent and partly personalized. In the study, vaccine-responding T cell clones were precisely tracked in identical twins.

The sequence joins TRBV6-5 to TRBJ1-1, with no reliable assignment of the D segment. The sequence derives from a woman aged 18-29 years in good health. The sequenced material came from PBMCs. The CDR3 reads as follows: CASSYRGSNTEAFF. The DNA sequence is given as TGTGCCAGCAGTTACCGAGGATCGAACACTGAAGCTTTCTTT.